The following is a TCR beta chain sequence with its context. The data were obtained in a study of response to subunit inactivated influenza vaccine. TCRdb re-analysed the RT-PCR reads in MiXCR, keeping a single row per CDR3 protein. In the table there are more than 400,000 distinct CDR3 sequences, less than 7.5% of which are singletons. This CDR3 contains 13 residues. Trimming took 5 bases from V and 3 from J, leaving 11 bases between them. Germline assignment: CDR1 SGHTA and CDR2 FQGNSA. The sequences come from PBMCs from blood, collected roughly 24 months after vaccination. The chain carries TRBV7-2 and TRBJ2-7; maybe TRBD2 (5 bases). The sequence was collected from a man between 50 and 70 years old who received an inactivated influenza vaccine. The CDR3 DNA sequence: TGTGCCAGCAGCCACCACACTAGCTACGAGCAGTACTTC. Encoded protein: CASSHHTSYEQYF. Combining the CDR3 with reference TRBV7-2 and TRBJ2-7 gives the whole variable domain GAGVSQSPSNKVTEKGKDVELRCDPISGHTALYWYRQSLGQGLEFLIYFQGNSAPDKSGLPSDRFSAERTGGSVSTLTIQRTQQEDSAVYLCASSHHTSYEQYFGPGTRLTVT.